This T cell receptor beta chain appears in the sequencing data of a study of CD8 T cells in ankylosing spondylitis. Points from the study as a whole: Reportedly, matched ankylosing spondylitis synovial fluid was significantly enriched for disease-linked clones. Ankylosing spondylitis blood appeared to carry a characteristic TCR beta motif of roughly 8 highly homologous variants. In peripheral blood, disease-linked CD8+ clones occurred at relatively low frequencies. Some motif variants were previously reported in reactive arthritis synovial fluid and blood.

Quantitative 5'-RACE was performed with molecular barcodes, and it yielded the TCR beta libraries. TCRdb re-derived calls from the 5' RACE reads in MiXCR, one entry per CDR3 protein. Among over 700,000 distinct CDR3 sequences listed, under 20% were seen once. This clonotype was observed a handful of times. The target antigen is unknown. This TCR came from a male donor with ankylosing spondylitis. The sample was blood, either unsorted or a sorted T cell fraction (not recorded which).

CDR3 coding DNA: TGCAGTGCTAGACCCCCGGGTTTTGGAGCCAAAAACATTCAGTACTTC. Its translation is CSARPPGFGAKNIQYF. The chain is built from TRBV20-1 and TRBJ2-4; D is ambiguous. V was shortened by 2 bases and J by 0 bases, with 14 bases between the two germline ends. The length of the CDR3 is 16 residues. In germline, CDR1 is DFQATT, CDR2 SNEGSKA (reference sequence).